These 15 T cell receptor beta chains share one sample of origin, sequenced in a study of CD8 T cells in ankylosing spondylitis. TCRdb ran MiXCR on the 5' RACE reads and lists one entry per CDR3 protein. The sample shows some 130,000 distinct CDR3 sequences, approximately 9.9% of them seen only once. The sequenced sample consisted of blood, either unsorted or a sorted T cell fraction (not recorded which). Receptor source: a male donor with ankylosing spondylitis or in good health (not recorded which).

In its sample, this clonotype was seen a few times. The chain links TRBV7-8 to TRBJ2-7, with 8 positions matching TRBD2. V lost 5 bases, J lost 3 bases, and 6 bases stayed unmatched. Germline-derived CDR1 and CDR2 are SGHVS and FQNEAQ. The CDR3 loop spans 14 amino acids. The DNA of the CDR3 is TGTGCCAGCAGCCACGGGACTAGAGGCTACGAGCAGTACTTC. This gives the protein CASSHGTRGYEQYF.

This clonotype was picked up a small number of times. The V and J genes are TRBV3-1 and TRBJ2-5; tentative D call: TRBD2 (5 bases). This CDR3 is built from 15 residues. The V gene's germline CDR1 is LGHDT and CDR2 YNNKEL (reference sequence). V was cut by 2 bases and J by 5 bases, with 15 bases left in between. The CDR3, as DNA: TGTGCCAGCAGCCAATTCGCGACGGGAATGGAGACCCAGTACTTC. It specifies CASSQFATGMETQYF.

This clonotype was observed many times. The J gene is TRBJ2-2, the V gene TRBV5-4; the match to TRBD2 covers 9 bases. Germline assignment: CDR1 SGHNT and CDR2 YYREEE (reference sequence). V was pared by 5 bases and J by 7 bases, with 12 bases of the junction left unmatched. The CDR3 has 16 amino acids. In DNA form, the CDR3 reads TGTGCCAGCAGTCGCCCGGGACTAGCTTCTGGCGGGGAGCTGTTTTTT. Protein: CASSRPGLASGGELFF.

This clonotype was picked up many times. The rearrangement links TRBV5-1 to TRBJ2-7; 9 bases fit TRBD1. The CDR3 spans 13 residues. Germline loops: CDR1 SGHRS, CDR2 YFSETQ. Losses at the gene ends were 0 bases for V and 13 bases for J; bases not matched to a gene: 8. This CDR3 is CASSLEGTGYEYF. Written as DNA, the CDR3 is TGCGCCAGCAGCTTGGAAGGGACAGGGTATGAATACTTC.

In its sample, this clonotype was seen many times. The chain employs TRBV7-6 and TRBJ2-7, with 13 bases that match TRBD2. Germline V lookup: CDR1 SGHVS, CDR2 FNYEAQ. This CDR3 is 15 amino acids long. The V gene end was trimmed by 7 bases and the J gene end by 2 bases; junction bases not matched to a gene: 5. Here the CDR3 DNA reads TGTGCCAGCAAGCAACTAGCGGGAGGGCCCTACGAGCAGTACTTC. Translating gives CASKQLAGGPYEQYF.

This clonotype was picked up many times. This sequence joins TRBV29-1 and TRBJ2-5, with TRBD1 matching over 7 bases. V was pared by 7 bases and J by 2 bases, with 10 bases of the junction left unmatched. CDR1 is SQVTM, CDR2 ANQGSEA, per germline. The CDR3 covers 14 residues. CDR3 bases: TGCAGCGGATTACACCGGGACAGACAAGAGACCCAGTACTTC. Its protein product is CSGLHRDRQETQYF.

This clonotype appeared a few times. One junction end does not reproduce the germline sequence, and a read error may be involved. The CDR3 DNA sequence: TGTGCCACCAGCCAAGAAAATTACCGGGAGTCCCCATTACAAGAGACCCAGTACTTC. This codes for CATSQENYRESPLQETQYF. The V gene is TRBV3-1, the J gene TRBJ2-5; D possibly corresponds to TRBD2 (6 bases). The CDR3 covers 19 residues. Germline CDR1 reads LGHDT; CDR2 reads YNNKEL (reference sequence).

This clonotype was detected a few times. The chain is built from TRBV7-8 and TRBJ2-3, with 9 positions matching TRBD2. J was trimmed by 8 bases and V by 5 bases; bases with no gene match: 14. Germline lookup yields CDR1 SGHVS and CDR2 FQNEAQ. CDR3 length: 16 residues. The CDR3 DNA sequence: TGTGCCAGCAGCATTAGCGGGAGTCTCCCCGGTGGTACGCAGTATTTT. Protein sequence: CASSISGSLPGGTQYF.

The rearrangement uses TRBV7-2 and TRBJ2-5, with a weak D call TRBD1 (5 bases). Trimming took 2 bases from V and 3 from J, leaving 13 bases between them. The length of the CDR3 is 15 residues. CDR1 SGHTA and CDR2 FQGNSA come from the germline V gene. The DNA for the CDR3 is TGTGCCAGCAGCTTAAACAGGAATAAAAAAGAGACCCAGTACTTC. This encodes CASSLNRNKKETQYF.

This clonotype came up a few times. The chain couples TRBV12-3 or TRBV12-4 to TRBJ1-3; D gene ambiguous. This CDR3 region has 15 residues. V lost 3 bases and J 3 bases, leaving 12 bases between the germline ends. This CDR3 is CASSFRSGGGNTIYF. The CDR3 DNA reads as TGTGCCAGCAGTTTCCGGAGCGGTGGTGGAAACACCATATATTTT.

This clonotype was counted many times. The rearrangement uses TRBV11-2 and TRBJ2-5; 12 positions match TRBD2. Germline V gene data show CDR1 as SGHAT and CDR2 as FQNNGV. The CDR3 totals 16 residues. The V and J ends lost 7 bases and 5 bases, in that order; junction bases with no gene match: 11. This CDR3 is CASTLRLAGAGETQYF. The CDR3 DNA follows: TGTGCCAGCACCCTTAGACTAGCGGGAGCGGGTGAGACCCAGTACTTC. Using reference TRBV11-2 and TRBJ2-5 for the parts outside the CDR3, the full variable domain is EAGVAQSPRYKIIEKRQSVAFWCNPISGHATLYWYQQILGQGPKLLIQFQNNGVVDDSQLPKDRFSAERLKGVDSTLKIQPAKLEDSAVYLCASTLRLAGAGETQYFGPGTRLLVL.

This clonotype was seen many times. This chain links TRBV6-5 with TRBJ2-7; 7 bases line up with TRBD1. The CDR3 runs 17 residues. CDR1 is MNHEY and CDR2 is SVGAGI in the germline V gene. Trimming took 0 bases from V and 3 from J; bases not matched to a gene: 11. The CDR3 DNA follows: TGTGCCAGCAGTTACTCCGAATCGGGACAGATCTTCTACGAGCAGTACTTC. Its protein product is CASSYSESGQIFYEQYF.

This clonotype was counted many times. This chain connects TRBV20-1 to TRBJ2-1, with 15 bases lining up with TRBD2. The length of the CDR3 is 16 residues. Germline-derived CDR1 and CDR2 are DFQATT and SNEGSKA (reference sequence). The CDR3 is CSPPGLAGGLYNEQFF. CDR3 nucleotides: TGCAGCCCCCCGGGACTAGCGGGAGGACTTTACAATGAGCAGTTCTTC.

This clonotype was seen ten or more times. The chain recombines TRBV7-8 with TRBJ1-3; D is ambiguous. V lost 2 bases and J 4 bases, leaving 18 bases between the germline ends. The CDR3 has 17 amino acids. From germline, CDR1 is SGHVS and CDR2 FQNEAQ. The CDR3 sequence is CASSLLQPRQTGNTIYF. CDR3 in DNA: TGTGCCAGCAGCTTACTCCAACCACGCCAGACAGGAAACACCATATATTTT.

There are many counts of this clonotype. The J gene is TRBJ2-3, the V gene TRBV4-2, with D maybe TRBD1 (6 bases). The CDR3 contains 15 residues. CDR1 and CDR2 from the germline V gene are LGHNA and YNFKEQ. Trimming cost V 0 bases and J 7 bases, with 14 bases left between them. CDR3: CASSQETAQGYTQYF. CDR3 coding DNA: TGTGCCAGCAGCCAAGAAACAGCCCAGGGGTATACGCAGTATTTT.